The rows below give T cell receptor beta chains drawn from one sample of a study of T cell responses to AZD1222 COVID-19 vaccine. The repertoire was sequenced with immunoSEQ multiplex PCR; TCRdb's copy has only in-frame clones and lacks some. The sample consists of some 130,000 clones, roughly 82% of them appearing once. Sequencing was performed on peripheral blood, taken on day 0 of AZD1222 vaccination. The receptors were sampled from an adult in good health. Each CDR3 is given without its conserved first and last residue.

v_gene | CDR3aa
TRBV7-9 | ASSRSAGNTDTQY
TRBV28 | ASSFVGTGALGYT
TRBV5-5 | ASSLGPENTEAF
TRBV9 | ASSGQGFSSGNTIY
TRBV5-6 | ASSLNDRDRH
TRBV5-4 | ASSLGLAGGGETQY
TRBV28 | ASSRDPKEKPQH
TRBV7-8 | ASSQSWDTMAIGYT
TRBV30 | AWSVGQGIEKLF
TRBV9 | ASSVGHRGALYEQY
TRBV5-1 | ASRAGVTGNQPQH
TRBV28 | ASSLASGPNYGYT
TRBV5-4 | ASSFGGSPLH
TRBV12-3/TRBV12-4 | ASTVDDEQF
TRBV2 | ASSWRRLNTEAF
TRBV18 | ASSPRRDTKGYT
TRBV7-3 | ASSFAGTGSQAF
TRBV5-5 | ASSLSTQGAVEKLF
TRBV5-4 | ASSGTGGLSYEQY
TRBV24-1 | ATSEGRGLAGGSSYNEQF
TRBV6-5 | ASSYEVGVGELF
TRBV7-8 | ASSVEATYNEKLF
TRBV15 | ATSSQSVTGELF
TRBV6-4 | ASRRHRQESEAF
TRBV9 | ASSVQTNTGELF
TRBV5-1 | ASSSGVGNAYYEQY
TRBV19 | ASSIDHGRGLYGYT
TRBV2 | ASRLSSGAYNEQF
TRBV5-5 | ASSLVVGQGVHEQY
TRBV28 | ASSFSGGYYEQY
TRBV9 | ASSVASGRTEAF
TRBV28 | ASIPSGRPMNTEAF